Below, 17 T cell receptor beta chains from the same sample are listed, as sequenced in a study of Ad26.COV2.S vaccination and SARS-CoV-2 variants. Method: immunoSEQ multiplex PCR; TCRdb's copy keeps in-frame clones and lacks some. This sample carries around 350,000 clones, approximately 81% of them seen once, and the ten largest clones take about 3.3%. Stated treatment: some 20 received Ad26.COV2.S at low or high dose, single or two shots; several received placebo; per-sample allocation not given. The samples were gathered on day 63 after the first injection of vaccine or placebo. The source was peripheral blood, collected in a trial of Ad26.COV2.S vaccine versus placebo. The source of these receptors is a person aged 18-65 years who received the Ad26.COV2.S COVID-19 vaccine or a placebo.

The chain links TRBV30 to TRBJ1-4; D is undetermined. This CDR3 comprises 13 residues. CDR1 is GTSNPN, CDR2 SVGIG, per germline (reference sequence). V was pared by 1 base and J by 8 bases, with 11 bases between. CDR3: CAWSALPVEKLFF. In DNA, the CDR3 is TGTGCCTGGAGTGCTCTCCCCGTCGAAAAACTGTTTTTT.

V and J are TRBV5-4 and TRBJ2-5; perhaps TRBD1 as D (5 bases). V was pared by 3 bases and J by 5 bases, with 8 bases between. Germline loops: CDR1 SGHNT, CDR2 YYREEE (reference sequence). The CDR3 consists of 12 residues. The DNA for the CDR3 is TGTGCCAGCAGCTATGGGGCGGAGACCCAGTACTTC. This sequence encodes CASSYGAETQYF.

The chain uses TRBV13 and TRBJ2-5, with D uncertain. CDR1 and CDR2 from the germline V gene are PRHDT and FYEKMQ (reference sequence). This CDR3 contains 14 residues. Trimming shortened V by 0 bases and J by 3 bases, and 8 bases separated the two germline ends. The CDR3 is CASSLGLLKETQYF. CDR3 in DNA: TGTGCCAGCAGCTTAGGCCTCTTAAAAGAGACCCAGTACTTC. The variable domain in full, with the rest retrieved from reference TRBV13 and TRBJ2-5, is AAGVIQSPRHLIKEKRETATLKCYPIPRHDTVYWYQQGPGQDPQFLISFYEKMQSDKGSIPDRFSAQQFSDYHSELNMSSLELGDSALYFCASSLGLLKETQYFGPGTRLLVL.

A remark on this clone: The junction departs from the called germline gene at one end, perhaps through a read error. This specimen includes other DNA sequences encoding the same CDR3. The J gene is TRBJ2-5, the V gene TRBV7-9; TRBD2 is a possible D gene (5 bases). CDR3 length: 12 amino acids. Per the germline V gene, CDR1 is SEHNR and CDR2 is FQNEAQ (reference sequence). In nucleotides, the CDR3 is TGTGCCAGCAGCCAAGAGGGAGAGACTCAGTACTTC. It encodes CASSQEGETQYF.

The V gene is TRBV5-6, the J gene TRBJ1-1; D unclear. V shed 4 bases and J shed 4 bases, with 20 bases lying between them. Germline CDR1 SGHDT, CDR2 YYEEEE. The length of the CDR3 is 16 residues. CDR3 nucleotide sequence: TGTGCCAGCAGCCCATCGTCGGGGAGATTGGGCACTGAAGCTTTCTTT. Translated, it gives CASSPSSGRLGTEAFF.

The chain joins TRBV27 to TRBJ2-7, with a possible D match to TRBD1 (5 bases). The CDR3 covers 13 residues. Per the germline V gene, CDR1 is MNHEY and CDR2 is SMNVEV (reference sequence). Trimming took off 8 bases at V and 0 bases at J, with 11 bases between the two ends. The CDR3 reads CASGQGSSYEQYF. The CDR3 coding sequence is TGTGCCAGCGGGCAGGGCTCCTCCTACGAGCAGTACTTC.

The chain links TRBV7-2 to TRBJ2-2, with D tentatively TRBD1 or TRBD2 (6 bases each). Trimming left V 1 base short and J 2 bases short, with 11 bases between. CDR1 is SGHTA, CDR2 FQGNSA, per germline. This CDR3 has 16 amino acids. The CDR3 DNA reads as TGTGCCAGCAGCTTAGAGGGGGGAGTTAACACCGGGGAGCTGTTTTTT. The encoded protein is CASSLEGGVNTGELFF.

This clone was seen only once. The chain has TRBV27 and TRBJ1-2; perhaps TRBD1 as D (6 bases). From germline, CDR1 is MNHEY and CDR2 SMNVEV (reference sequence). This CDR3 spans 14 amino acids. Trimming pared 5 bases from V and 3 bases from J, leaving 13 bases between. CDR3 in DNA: TGTGCCAGCAGTCCAAGGACAGCCGACTATGGCTACACCTTC. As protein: CASSPRTADYGYTF.

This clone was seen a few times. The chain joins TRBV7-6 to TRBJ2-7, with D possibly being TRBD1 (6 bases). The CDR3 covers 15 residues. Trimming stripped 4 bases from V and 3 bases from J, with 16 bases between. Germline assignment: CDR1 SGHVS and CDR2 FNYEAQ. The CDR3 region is CASSSAQGTGYEQYF. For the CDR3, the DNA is TGTGCCAGCAGCTCAGCCCAGGGGACGGGCTACGAGCAGTACTTC.

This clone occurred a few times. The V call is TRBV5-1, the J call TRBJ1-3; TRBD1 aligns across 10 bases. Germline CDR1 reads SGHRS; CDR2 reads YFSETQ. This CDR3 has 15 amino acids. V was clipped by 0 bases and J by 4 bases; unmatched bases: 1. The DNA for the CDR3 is TGCGCCAGCAGCTTGGGACAGGGGGCCGGAAACACCATATATTTT. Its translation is CASSLGQGAGNTIYF.

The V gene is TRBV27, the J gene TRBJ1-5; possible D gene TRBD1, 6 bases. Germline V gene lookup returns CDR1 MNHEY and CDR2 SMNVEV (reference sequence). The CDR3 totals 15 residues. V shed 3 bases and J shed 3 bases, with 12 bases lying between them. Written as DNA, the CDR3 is TGTGCCAGCAGTTTTAACAGGGAAGACAATCAGCCCCAGCATTTT. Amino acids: CASSFNREDNQPQHF.

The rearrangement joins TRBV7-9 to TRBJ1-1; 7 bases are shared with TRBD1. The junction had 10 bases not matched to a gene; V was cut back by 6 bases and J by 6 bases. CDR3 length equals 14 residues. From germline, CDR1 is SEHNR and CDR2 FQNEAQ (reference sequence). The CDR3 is CASSKQGMLAEAFF. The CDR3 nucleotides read TGTGCCAGCAGTAAACAGGGGATGCTGGCTGAAGCTTTCTTT. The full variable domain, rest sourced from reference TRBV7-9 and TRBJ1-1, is DTGVSQNPRHKITKRGQNVTFRCDPISEHNRLYWYRQTLGQGPEFLTYFQNEAQLEKSRLLSDRFSAERPKGSFSTLEIQRTEQGDSAMYLCASSKQGMLAEAFFGQGTRLTVV.

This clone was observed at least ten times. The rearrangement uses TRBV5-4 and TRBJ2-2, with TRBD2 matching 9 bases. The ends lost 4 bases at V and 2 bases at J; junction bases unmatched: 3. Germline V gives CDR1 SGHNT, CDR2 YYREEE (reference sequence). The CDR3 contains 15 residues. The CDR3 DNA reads TGTGCCAGCAGCACACTAGCGGGCAACACCGGGGAGCTGTTTTTT. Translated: CASSTLAGNTGELFF.

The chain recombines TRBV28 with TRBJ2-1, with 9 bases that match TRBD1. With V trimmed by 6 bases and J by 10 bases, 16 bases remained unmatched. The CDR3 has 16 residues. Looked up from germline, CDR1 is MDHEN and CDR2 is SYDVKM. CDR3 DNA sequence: TGTGCCAGCAGCCCTCTTGCGGGACAGGGAGTTCGGGAGCAGTTCTTC. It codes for CASSPLAGQGVREQFF.

The CDR3 coding sequence is TGTGCCAGCAGTTTCATTAGCGGGACCCACGAGCAGTACTTC. This encodes CASSFISGTHEQYF. The rearrangement uses TRBV28 and TRBJ2-7; 8 bases align to TRBD2. J gave up 5 bases and V 3 bases, and 6 bases lay outside the gene matches. CDR3 length equals 14 residues. Per the germline V gene, CDR1 is MDHEN and CDR2 is SYDVKM.

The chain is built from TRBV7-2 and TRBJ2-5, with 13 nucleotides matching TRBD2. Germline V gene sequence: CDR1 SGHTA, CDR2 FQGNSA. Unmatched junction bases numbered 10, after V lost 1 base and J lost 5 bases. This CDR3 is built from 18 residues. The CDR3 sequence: CASSLGGGLAGQWETQYF. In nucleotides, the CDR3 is TGTGCCAGCAGCTTAGGGGGGGGACTAGCGGGACAGTGGGAGACCCAGTACTTC.

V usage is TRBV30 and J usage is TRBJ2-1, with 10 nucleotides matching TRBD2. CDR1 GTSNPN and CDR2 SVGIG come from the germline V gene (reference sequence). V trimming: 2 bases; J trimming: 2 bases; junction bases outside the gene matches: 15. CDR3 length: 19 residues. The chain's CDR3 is CAWSPYLGLSGGAYNEQFF. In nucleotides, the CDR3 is TGTGCCTGGAGTCCGTATCTCGGATTAAGCGGGGGGGCCTACAATGAGCAGTTCTTC.